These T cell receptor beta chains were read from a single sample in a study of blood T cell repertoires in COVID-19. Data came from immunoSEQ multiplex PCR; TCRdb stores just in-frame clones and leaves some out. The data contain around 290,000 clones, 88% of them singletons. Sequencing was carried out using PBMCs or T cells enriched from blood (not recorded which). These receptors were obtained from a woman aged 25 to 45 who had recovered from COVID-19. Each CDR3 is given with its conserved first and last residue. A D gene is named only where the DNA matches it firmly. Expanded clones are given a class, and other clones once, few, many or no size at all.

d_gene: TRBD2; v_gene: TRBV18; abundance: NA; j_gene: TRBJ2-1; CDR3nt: TGTGCCAGCTCACCACTTAGTCCGGGACTACCCTCCTACAATGAGCAGTTCTTC; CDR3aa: CASSPLSPGLPSYNEQFF
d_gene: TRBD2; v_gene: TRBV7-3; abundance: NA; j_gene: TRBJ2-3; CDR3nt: TGTGCCAGCAGTCCGACGGGGGGGCTCGCAGATACGCAGTATTTT; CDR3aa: CASSPTGGLADTQYF
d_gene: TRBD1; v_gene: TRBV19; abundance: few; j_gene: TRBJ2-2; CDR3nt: TGTGCCAGTAGTGTGAGGACAGGAGCCACCGGGGAGCTGTTTTTT; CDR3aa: CASSVRTGATGELFF
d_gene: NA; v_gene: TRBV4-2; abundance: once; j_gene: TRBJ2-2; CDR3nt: TGTGCCAGCAGCCCCACCCGAGAGAACACCGGGGAGCTGTTTTTT; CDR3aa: CASSPTRENTGELFF
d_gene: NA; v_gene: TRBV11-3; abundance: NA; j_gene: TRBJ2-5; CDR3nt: TGTGCCAGCAGGGGTCCCGACACCGTCCAAGAGACCCAGTACTTC; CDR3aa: CASRGPDTVQETQYF
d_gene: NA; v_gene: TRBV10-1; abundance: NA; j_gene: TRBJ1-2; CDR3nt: TGCGCCAGCAGTGAGTCGGGGGCTGTAGGCTACACCTTC; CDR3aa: CASSESGAVGYTF
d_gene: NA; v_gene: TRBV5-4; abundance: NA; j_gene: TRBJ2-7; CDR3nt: TGTGCCAGCAGCTTGACTAGATCCTCCTACGAGCAGTACTTC; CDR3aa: CASSLTRSSYEQYF
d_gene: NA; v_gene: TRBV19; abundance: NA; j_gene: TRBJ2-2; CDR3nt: TGTGCCAGTAGTATGAGCAGGGTGAAGAGCGGGGAGCTGTTTTTT; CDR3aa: CASSMSRVKSGELFF
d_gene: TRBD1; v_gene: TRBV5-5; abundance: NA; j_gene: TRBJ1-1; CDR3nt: TGTGCCAGCAGCTGGACAGGGGCCCGGAACACTGAAGCTTTCTTT; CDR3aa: CASSWTGARNTEAFF
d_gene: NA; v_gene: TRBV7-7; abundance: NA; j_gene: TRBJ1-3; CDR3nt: TGTGCTAGCAGCTTAAGCACAGGAGAAGGAAACACCATATATTTT; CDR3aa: CASSLSTGEGNTIYF
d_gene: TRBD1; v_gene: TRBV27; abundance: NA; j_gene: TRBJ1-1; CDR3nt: TGTGCCAGCTCGGGACTCGGACAGGCGAGAATAGAAGCTTTCTTT; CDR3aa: CASSGLGQARIEAFF
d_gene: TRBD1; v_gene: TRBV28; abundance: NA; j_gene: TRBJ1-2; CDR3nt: TGTGCCAGTAAAAAAATAGACAGGGGGGTAGACTACACCTTC; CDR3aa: CASKKIDRGVDYTF
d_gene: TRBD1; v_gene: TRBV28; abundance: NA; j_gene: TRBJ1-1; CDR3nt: TGTGCCAGTACAGGGGGAATAGGGAGGGCTTTCTTT; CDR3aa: CASTGGIGRAFF
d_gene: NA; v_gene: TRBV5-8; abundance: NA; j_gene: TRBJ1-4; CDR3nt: TGTGCCAGCAGCTTGGCCAATCTATCGGGGGAAAAACTGTTTTTT; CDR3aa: CASSLANLSGEKLFF
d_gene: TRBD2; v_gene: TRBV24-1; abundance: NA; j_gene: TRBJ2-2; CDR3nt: TGTGCCTTAGCGGGCAGATTAAACGGTCACGGGGAGCTGTTTTTT; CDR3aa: CALAGRLNGHGELFF
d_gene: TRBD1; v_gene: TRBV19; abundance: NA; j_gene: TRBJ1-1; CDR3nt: TGTGCCAGTAGTTCCCCCCGGGACAGGGGGGCTTTCTTT; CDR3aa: CASSSPRDRGAFF
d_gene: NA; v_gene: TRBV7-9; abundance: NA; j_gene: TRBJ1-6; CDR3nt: TGTGCCAGCAGCTTACCTTATGATTCACCCCTCCACTTT; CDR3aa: CASSLPYDSPLHF
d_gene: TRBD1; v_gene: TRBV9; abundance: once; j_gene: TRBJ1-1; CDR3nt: TGTGCCAGCAGTGATACCCGGGACAGGGCGGGGAACACTGAAGCTTTCTTT; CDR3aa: CASSDTRDRAGNTEAFF
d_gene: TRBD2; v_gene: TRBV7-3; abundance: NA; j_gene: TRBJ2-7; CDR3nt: TGTGCCAGCAGCTTAGGGTTTGGGGGAGGGCCCAACGAGCAGTACTTC; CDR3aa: CASSLGFGGGPNEQYF
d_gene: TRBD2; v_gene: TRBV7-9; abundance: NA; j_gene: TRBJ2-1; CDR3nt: TGTGCCAGCAGCTTGACAGCGGGGGGGCCTAATGAGCAGTTCTTC; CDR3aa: CASSLTAGGPNEQFF